The clone carrying this T cell receptor beta chain was recorded once. The sample originates from a study of blood T cells in healthy people across ages. Sample-barcoded 5' priming and a J-beta primer mix drove a second PCR of about 7 to 11 cycles. Via MiXCR, TCRdb re-called the 5' RACE reads, giving one row per CDR3 protein. The table includes approximately 810,000 distinct CDR3 sequences, 36% detected once. Total RNA extracted from each sample amounted to at least 5.5 micrograms. The germline gives CDR1 MGHDK, CDR2 SYGVNS. The CDR3 runs 14 residues. This chain connects TRBV25-1 to TRBJ2-4; D remains ambiguous. TRBJ2-7 matches the DNA end more closely, so the J call is doubtful. The specimen sequenced was blood. The sequence was collected from a man aged 18-30 years in good health. CDR3 nucleotide sequence: TGTGCCAGCAGTGAATATGGGCTCTCGAACGAGCAGTACTTC. Protein: CASSEYGLSNEQYF.